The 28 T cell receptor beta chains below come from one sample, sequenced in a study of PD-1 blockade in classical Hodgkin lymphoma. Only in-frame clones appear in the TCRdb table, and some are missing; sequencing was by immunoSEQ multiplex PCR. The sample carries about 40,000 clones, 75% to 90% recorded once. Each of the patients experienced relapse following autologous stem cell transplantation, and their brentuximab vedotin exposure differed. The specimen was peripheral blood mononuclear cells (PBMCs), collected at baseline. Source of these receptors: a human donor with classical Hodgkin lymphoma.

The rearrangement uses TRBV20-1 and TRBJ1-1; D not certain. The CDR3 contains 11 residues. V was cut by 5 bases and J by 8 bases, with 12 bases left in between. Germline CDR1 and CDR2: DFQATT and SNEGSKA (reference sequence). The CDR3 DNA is TGCAGTGCTCGACCACTGACGGAAGCTTTCTTT. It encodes CSARPLTEAFF.

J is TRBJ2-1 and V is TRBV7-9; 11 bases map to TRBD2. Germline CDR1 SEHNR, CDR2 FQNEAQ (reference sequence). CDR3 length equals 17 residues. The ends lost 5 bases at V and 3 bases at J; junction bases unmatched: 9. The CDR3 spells CASSPRRGLAVYNEQFF. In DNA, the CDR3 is TGTGCCAGCAGCCCAAGGAGGGGACTAGCGGTCTACAATGAGCAGTTCTTC.

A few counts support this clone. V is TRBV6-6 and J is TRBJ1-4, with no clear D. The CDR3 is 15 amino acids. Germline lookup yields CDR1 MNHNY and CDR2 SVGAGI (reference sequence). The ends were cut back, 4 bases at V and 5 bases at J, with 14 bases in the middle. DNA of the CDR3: TGTGCCAGCAGTTCCGGAGGGAGACTAAATGAAAAACTGTTTTTT. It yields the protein CASSSGGRLNEKLFF.

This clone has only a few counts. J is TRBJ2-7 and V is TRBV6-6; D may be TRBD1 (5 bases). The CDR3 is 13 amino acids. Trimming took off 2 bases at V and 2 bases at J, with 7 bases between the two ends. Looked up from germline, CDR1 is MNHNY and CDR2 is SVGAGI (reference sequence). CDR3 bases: TGTGCCAGCAGTTACGCAGGGACCTACGAGCAGTACTTC. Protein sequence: CASSYAGTYEQYF.

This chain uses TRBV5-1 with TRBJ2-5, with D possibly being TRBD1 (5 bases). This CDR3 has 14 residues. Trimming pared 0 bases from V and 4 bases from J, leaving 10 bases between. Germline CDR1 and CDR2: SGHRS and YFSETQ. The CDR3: CASSLEQAAETQYF. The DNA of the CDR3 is TGCGCCAGCAGCTTGGAACAGGCGGCAGAGACCCAGTACTTC.

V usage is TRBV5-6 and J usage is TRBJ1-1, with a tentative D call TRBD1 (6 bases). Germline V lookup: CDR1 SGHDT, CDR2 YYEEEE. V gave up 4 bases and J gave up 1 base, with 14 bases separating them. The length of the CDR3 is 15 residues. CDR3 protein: CASSAKRRGNTEAFF. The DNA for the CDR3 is TGTGCCAGCAGCGCAAAGCGCAGGGGGAACACTGAAGCTTTCTTT.

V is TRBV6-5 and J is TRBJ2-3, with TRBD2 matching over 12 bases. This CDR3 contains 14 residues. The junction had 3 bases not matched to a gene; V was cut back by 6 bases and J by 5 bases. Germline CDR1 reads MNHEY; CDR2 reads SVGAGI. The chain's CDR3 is CASRTLAGGDTQYF. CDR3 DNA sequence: TGTGCCAGCAGGACACTAGCGGGGGGAGATACGCAGTATTTT.

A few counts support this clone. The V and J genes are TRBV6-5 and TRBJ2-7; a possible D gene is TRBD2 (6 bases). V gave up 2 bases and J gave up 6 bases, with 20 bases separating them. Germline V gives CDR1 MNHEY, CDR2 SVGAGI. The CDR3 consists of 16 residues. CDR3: CASSYPLGGGVSEQYF. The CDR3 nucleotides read TGTGCCAGCAGTTACCCGTTGGGGGGTGGTGTTAGCGAGCAGTACTTC.

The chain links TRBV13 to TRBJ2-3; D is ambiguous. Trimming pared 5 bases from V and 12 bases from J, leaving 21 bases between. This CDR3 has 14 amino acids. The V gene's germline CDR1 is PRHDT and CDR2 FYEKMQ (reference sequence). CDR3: CASSPEIKRGPQYF. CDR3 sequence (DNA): TGTGCCAGCAGCCCCGAGATTAAAAGAGGTCCACAGTATTTT. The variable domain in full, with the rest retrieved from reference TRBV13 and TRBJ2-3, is AAGVIQSPRHLIKEKRETATLKCYPIPRHDTVYWYQQGPGQDPQFLISFYEKMQSDKGSIPDRFSAQQFSDYHSELNMSSLELGDSALYFCASSPEIKRGPQYFGPGTRLTVL.

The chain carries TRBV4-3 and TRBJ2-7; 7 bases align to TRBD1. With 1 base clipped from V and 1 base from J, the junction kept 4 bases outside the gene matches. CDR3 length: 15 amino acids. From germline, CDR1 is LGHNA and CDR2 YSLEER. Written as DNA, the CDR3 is TGCGCCAGCAGCCAAGGTCGGACAGGATCCTACGAGCAGTACTTC. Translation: CASSQGRTGSYEQYF.

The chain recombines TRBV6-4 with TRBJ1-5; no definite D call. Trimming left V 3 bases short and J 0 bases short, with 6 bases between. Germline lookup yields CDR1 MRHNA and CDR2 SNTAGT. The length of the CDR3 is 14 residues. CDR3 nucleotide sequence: TGTGCCAGCAGTGAACAGCATAGCAATCAGCCCCAGCATTTT. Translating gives CASSEQHSNQPQHF.

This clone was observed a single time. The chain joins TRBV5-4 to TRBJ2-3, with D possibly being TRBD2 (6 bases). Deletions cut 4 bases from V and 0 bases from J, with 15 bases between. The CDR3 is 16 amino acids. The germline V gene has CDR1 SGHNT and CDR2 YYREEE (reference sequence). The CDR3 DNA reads TGTGCCAGCAGCCCCCCGACTAGAGCAAGCACAGATACGCAGTATTTT. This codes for CASSPPTRASTDTQYF.

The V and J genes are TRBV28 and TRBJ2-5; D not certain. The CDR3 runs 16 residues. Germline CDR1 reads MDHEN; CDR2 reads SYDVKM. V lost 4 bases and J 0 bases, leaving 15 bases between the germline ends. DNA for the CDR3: TGTGCCAGCAGTTCACCAACGTTGGCGTACCAAGAGACCCAGTACTTC. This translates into CASSSPTLAYQETQYF. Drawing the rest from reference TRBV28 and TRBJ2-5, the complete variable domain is DVKVTQSSRYLVKRTGEKVFLECVQDMDHENMFWYRQDPGLGLRLIYFSYDVKMKEKGDIPEGYSVSREKKERFSLILESASTNQTSMYLCASSSPTLAYQETQYFGPGTRLLVL.

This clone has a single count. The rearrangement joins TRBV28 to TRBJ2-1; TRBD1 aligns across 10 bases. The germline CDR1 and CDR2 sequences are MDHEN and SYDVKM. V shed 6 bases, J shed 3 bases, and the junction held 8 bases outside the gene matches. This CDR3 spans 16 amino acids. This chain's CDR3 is CASSYIRDRGYNEQFF. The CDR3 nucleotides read TGTGCCAGCAGCTATATCCGGGACAGGGGCTACAATGAGCAGTTCTTC.

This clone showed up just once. The CDR3 nucleotides are TGTGCCAGCAGCTTGGATCAGGATAACTATGGCTACACCTTC. This sequence encodes CASSLDQDNYGYTF. The chain joins TRBV5-4 to TRBJ1-2, with D uncertain. The CDR3 is 14 residues long. Germline assignment: CDR1 SGHNT and CDR2 YYREEE (reference sequence). Trimming took off 0 bases at V and 1 base at J, with 7 bases between the two ends.

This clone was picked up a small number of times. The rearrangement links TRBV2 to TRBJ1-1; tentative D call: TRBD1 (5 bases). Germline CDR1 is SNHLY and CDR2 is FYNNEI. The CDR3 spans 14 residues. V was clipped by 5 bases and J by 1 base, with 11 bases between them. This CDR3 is CASSTRGGNTEAFF. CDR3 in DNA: TGTGCCAGCAGTACGCGGGGGGGGAACACTGAAGCTTTCTTT.

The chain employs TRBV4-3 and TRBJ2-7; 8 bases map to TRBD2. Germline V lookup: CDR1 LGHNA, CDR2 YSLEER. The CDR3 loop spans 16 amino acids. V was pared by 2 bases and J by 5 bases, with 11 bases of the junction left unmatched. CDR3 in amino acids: CASSQWARGGPHEQYF. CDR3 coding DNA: TGCGCCAGCAGCCAATGGGCCCGGGGGGGGCCCCACGAGCAGTACTTC.

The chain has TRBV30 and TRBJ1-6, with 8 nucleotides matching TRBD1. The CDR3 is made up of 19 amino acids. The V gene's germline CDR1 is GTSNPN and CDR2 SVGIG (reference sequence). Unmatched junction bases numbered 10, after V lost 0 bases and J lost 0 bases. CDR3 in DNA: TGTGCCTGGAGTGTATGGACAGGGCGAACTAGCTCCTATAATTCACCCCTCCACTTT. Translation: CAWSVWTGRTSSYNSPLHF.

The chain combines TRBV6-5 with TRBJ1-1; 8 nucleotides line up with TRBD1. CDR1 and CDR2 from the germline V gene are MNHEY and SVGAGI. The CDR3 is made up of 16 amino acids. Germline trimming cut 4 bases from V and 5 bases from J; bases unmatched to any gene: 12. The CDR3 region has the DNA TGTGCCAGCAGTTCCATACGCGGACAGGGACCAACTGAAGCTTTCTTT. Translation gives CASSSIRGQGPTEAFF.

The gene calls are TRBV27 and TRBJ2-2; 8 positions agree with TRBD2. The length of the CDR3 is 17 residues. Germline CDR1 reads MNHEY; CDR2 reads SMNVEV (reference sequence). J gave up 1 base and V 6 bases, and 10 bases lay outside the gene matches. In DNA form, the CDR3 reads TGTGCCAGCAGCCCCGGGAGGGCACCTTGGAACACCGGGGAGCTGTTTTTT. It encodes CASSPGRAPWNTGELFF.

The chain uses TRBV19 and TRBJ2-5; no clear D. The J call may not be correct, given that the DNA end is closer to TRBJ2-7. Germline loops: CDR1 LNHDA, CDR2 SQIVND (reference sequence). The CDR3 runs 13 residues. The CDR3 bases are TGTGCCAGTAGTATGGGGATACCCTACGAGCAGTACTTC. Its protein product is CASSMGIPYEQYF.

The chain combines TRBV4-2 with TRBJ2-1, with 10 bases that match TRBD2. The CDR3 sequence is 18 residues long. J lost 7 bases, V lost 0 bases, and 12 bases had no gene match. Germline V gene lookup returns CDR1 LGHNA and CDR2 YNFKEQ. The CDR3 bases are TGTGCCAGCAGCCAAGATCCTTTAGCTAGCGGGAGAACAAATGAGCAGTTCTTC. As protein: CASSQDPLASGRTNEQFF.

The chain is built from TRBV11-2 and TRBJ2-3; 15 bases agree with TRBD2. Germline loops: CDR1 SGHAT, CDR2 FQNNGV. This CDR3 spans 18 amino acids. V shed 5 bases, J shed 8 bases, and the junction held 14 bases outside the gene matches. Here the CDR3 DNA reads TGTGCCAGCAGCCCCCGATGGGGCGGACTAGCGGGAGGGAGTACGCAGTATTTT. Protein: CASSPRWGGLAGGSTQYF.

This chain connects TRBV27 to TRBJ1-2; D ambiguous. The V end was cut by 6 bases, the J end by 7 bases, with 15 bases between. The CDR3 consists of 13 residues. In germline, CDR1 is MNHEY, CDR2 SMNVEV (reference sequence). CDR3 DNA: TGTGCCAGCAGCCGCCGTTCGGGCGGTGGCTACACCTTC. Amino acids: CASSRRSGGGYTF.

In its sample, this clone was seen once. CDR3 protein: CASSQDLGPTYEQYF. The CDR3 DNA sequence: TGCGCCAGCAGCCAAGACCTGGGACCGACCTACGAGCAGTACTTC. J is TRBJ2-7 and V is TRBV4-3; either TRBD1 or TRBD2 may fit D (5 bases each). Trimming shortened V by 0 bases and J by 2 bases, and 11 bases separated the two germline ends. Germline loops: CDR1 LGHNA, CDR2 YSLEER. The CDR3 is 15 residues long.

The CDR3 DNA reads as TGTGCCAGCAGTTTCACCGGGACAGAAAGGTCCTATGGCTACACCTTC. It is translated as CASSFTGTERSYGYTF. The chain couples TRBV28 to TRBJ1-2, with 7 bases matching TRBD1. This CDR3 is 16 amino acids long. Trimming removed 3 bases from V and 4 bases from J; junction bases left unmatched: 11. Germline V gene data show CDR1 as MDHEN and CDR2 as SYDVKM.

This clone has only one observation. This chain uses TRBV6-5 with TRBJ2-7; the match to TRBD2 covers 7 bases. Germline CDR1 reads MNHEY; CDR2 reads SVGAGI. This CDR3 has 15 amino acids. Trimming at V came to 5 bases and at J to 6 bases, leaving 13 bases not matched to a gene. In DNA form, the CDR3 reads TGTGCCAGCAGTACAAGCGGGACGGGGCGTTCCGAGCAGTACTTC. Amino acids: CASSTSGTGRSEQYF.

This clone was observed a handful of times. Here the CDR3 reads CASKMGPGSYNEQFF. The CDR3 bases are TGTGCCAGCAAAATGGGACCGGGCTCCTACAATGAGCAGTTCTTC. The V gene is TRBV2, the J gene TRBJ2-1; D may match TRBD1 or TRBD2 (5 bases each). The CDR3 runs 15 residues. CDR1 is SNHLY and CDR2 is FYNNEI in the germline V gene. Trimming shortened V by 7 bases and J by 0 bases, and 13 bases separated the two germline ends.